The 10 T cell receptor beta chains below come from one sample, sequenced in a study of neurological immune-mediated disorders. From the 5' RACE reads, TCRdb called clonotypes with MiXCR, one entry per CDR3 protein. Of some 30,000 distinct CDR3 sequences detected, around 21% appear once; the ten largest clones hold approximately 30%. Specimen: CD4+ T cells from blood. All receptors come from a man aged 45-65 years with HTLV-1-associated myelopathy (HAM/TSP).

The sample holds many counts of this clonotype. The V gene is TRBV18, the J gene TRBJ1-2; perhaps TRBD1 as D (5 bases). The V gene lost 3 bases and the J gene lost 0 bases, with 17 bases spanning the gap. This CDR3 has 17 amino acids. Germline CDR1 and CDR2: KGHSH and LQKENI. As DNA, the CDR3 is TGTGCCAGCTCACCGCTACCCGACAGCAAAGCTAACTATGGCTACACCTTC. Amino acid sequence: CASSPLPDSKANYGYTF.

This clonotype was counted at least ten times. The V and J genes are TRBV24-1 and TRBJ2-2; weak D call: TRBD2 (6 bases). The CDR3 is 14 amino acids. The V end lost 5 bases, the J end lost 5 bases, and 11 bases lay between the germline ends. Germline lookup yields CDR1 KGHDR and CDR2 SFDVKD. The CDR3 is CATSVASGTGELFF. DNA for the CDR3: TGTGCCACCAGTGTTGCCAGCGGGACCGGGGAGCTGTTTTTT.

By sample fraction, this clonotype is medium-sized. The chain links TRBV18 to TRBJ1-2; tentatively, D is TRBD1 (5 bases). The germline V and J ends were trimmed by 2 bases and 12 bases, with 16 bases remaining between them. Germline assignment: CDR1 KGHSH and CDR2 LQKENI. CDR3 length: 13 amino acids. Here the CDR3 DNA reads TGTGCCAGCTCACCAATGCAGGACCAGGACAACACCTTC. Encoded protein: CASSPMQDQDNTF.

This clonotype was seen repeatedly, ten times or more. V gene TRBV5-1 combines with J gene TRBJ2-7; 8 nucleotides agree with TRBD1. V was pared by 4 bases and J by 1 base, with 4 bases of the junction left unmatched. This CDR3 has 14 amino acids. Germline loops: CDR1 SGHRS, CDR2 YFSETQ. Here the CDR3 DNA reads TGCGCCAGCAGCGCAACAGGGGGATCCTACGAGCAGTACTTC. Amino acid sequence: CASSATGGSYEQYF.

This clonotype was detected many times. This chain joins TRBV9 and TRBJ1-4, with D possibly being TRBD1 (5 bases). Trimming cost V 4 bases and J 6 bases, with 16 bases left between them. CDR3 length: 15 residues. CDR1 is SGDLS and CDR2 is YYNGEE in the germline V gene. This CDR3 is CASSPRGRGDEKLFF. CDR3 in DNA: TGTGCCAGCAGCCCAAGGGGACGAGGTGATGAAAAACTGTTTTTT.

This clonotype was picked up many times. The chain joins TRBV20-1 to TRBJ2-5, with D possibly TRBD1 on 5 matching bases. Trimming took off 0 bases at V and 0 bases at J, with 11 bases between the two ends. The CDR3 consists of 15 residues. Germline V CDR1 and CDR2: DFQATT, SNEGSKA (reference sequence). The DNA of the CDR3 is TGCAGTGCTAGAGATCAGGGCAGCTACCAAGAGACCCAGTACTTC. Protein product: CSARDQGSYQETQYF.

This clonotype was counted at least ten times. CDR3 amino acids: CSANRQGGYQPQHF. CDR3 DNA: TGCAGTGCTAACCGACAGGGAGGCTATCAGCCCCAGCATTTT. This sequence joins TRBV20-1 and TRBJ1-5; 7 bases line up with TRBD1. Germline CDR1 reads DFQATT; CDR2 reads SNEGSKA (reference sequence). V was pared by 4 bases and J by 5 bases, with 8 bases of the junction left unmatched. The length of the CDR3 is 14 residues.

In this sample, this clonotype turned up many times. The V call is TRBV29-1, the J call TRBJ2-7; 10 nucleotides line up with TRBD1. The CDR3 loop spans 14 amino acids. Germline trimming cut 7 bases from V and 6 bases from J; bases unmatched to any gene: 12. Per the germline V gene, CDR1 is SQVTM and CDR2 is ANQGSEA. The CDR3 loop is CSGAKGTGEGEQYF. The CDR3 DNA sequence: TGCAGCGGTGCGAAAGGGACAGGGGAGGGCGAGCAGTACTTC.

Of note for this clonotype: A much larger clone lies one base from this, so it may be a read error. The V and J genes are TRBV5-1 and TRBJ2-2; D assignment may be TRBD1 or TRBD2 (5 bases each). V dropped 0 bases and J dropped 5 bases, with 17 bases sitting between them. This CDR3 is built from 17 residues. CDR1 and CDR2 (germline): SGHRS, YFSETQ. The CDR3 sequence is CASSLVHRDPETGELFF. DNA of the CDR3: TGCGCCAGCAGCTTGGTCCATCGGGACCCCGAGACCGGGGAGCTGTTTTTT.

This clonotype was recorded at least ten times. J is TRBJ1-1 and V is TRBV18; D gene ambiguous. The germline V gene encodes CDR1 KGHSH and CDR2 LQKENI. This CDR3 spans 15 amino acids. V was pared by 6 bases and J by 3 bases, with 17 bases between. In DNA, the CDR3 is TGTGCCAGCTCGCCTACCATAGGCCGGGACACTGAAGCTTTCTTT. This gives the protein CASSPTIGRDTEAFF. Full variable domain (missing parts from reference TRBV18 and TRBJ1-1): NAGVMQNPRHLVRRRGQEARLRCSPMKGHSHVYWYRQLPEEGLKFMVYLQKENIIDESGMPKERFSAEFPKEGPSILRIQQVVRGDSAAYFCASSPTIGRDTEAFFGQGTRLTVV.